These 28 T cell receptor beta chains share one sample of origin, sequenced in a study of blood T cell repertoires in COVID-19. Produced via immunoSEQ multiplex PCR; TCRdb's table is partial and in-frame only. The sample holds about 210,000 clones, less than 85% seen once. The sequencing sample was made of peripheral blood. These receptors originate from a woman at least 80 years old with COVID-19, enrolled during active disease.

This clone was observed once. V usage is TRBV4-1 and J usage is TRBJ1-6; TRBD1 might be the D (5 bases). This CDR3 is built from 20 residues. Trimming took 3 bases from V and 0 from J, leaving 21 bases between them. Germline V gives CDR1 MGHRA, CDR2 YSYEKL. The CDR3 coding sequence is TGCGCCAGCAGCCACCAGGTTCAGACAGCCTTGAGCTCCTATAATTCACCCCTCCACTTT. It translates to CASSHQVQTALSSYNSPLHF.

The J gene is TRBJ1-2, the V gene TRBV2; D is uncertain. The V gene's germline CDR1 is SNHLY and CDR2 FYNNEI. Trimming cost V 6 bases and J 9 bases, with 14 bases left between them. The CDR3 covers 12 residues. The CDR3 loop reads CASRATLGSYTF. The CDR3 nucleotides read TGTGCCAGCAGGGCAACCCTCGGGAGCTACACCTTC.

This clone has just one count. The J gene is TRBJ1-1, the V gene TRBV9; tentative D call: TRBD1 (5 bases). V lost 3 bases and J 3 bases, leaving 15 bases between the germline ends. Per germline, CDR1 SGDLS and CDR2 YYNGEE. The CDR3 runs 15 residues. The CDR3 DNA sequence: TGTGCCAGCAGCGCGACAGACACCAAGCACACTGAAGCTTTCTTT. Amino acid sequence: CASSATDTKHTEAFF.

On this clone: The identical CDR3 is also encoded by other nucleotide sequences in the sample. The V gene is TRBV6-5, the J gene TRBJ1-2; D unclear. The CDR3 is made up of 13 amino acids. CDR1 and CDR2 from the germline V gene are MNHEY and SVGAGI. V was pared by 5 bases and J by 2 bases, with 9 bases between. The CDR3 bases are TGTGCCAGCAGTCCCGGGTGGAACTATGGCTACACCTTC. This translates into CASSPGWNYGYTF.

This clone was seen only once. This chain uses TRBV2 with TRBJ1-5; TRBD1 matches at 8 bases. This CDR3 has 15 amino acids. The germline CDR1 and CDR2 sequences are SNHLY and FYNNEI. The ends lost 6 bases at V and 6 bases at J; junction bases unmatched: 10. The CDR3 bases are TGTGCCAGCAGAGACGACAGGGGCGCATCTCAGCCCCAGCATTTT. Its translation: CASRDDRGASQPQHF.

V and J are TRBV28 and TRBJ2-3, with D uncertain. The V end lost 5 bases, the J end lost 8 bases, and 11 bases lay between the germline ends. The CDR3 covers 12 residues. Germline CDR1 reads MDHEN; CDR2 reads SYDVKM. CDR3 nucleotide sequence: TGTGCCAGCAGTCGACGGGTGGCTACGCAGTATTTT. Amino acid sequence: CASSRRVATQYF.

The chain couples TRBV6-5 to TRBJ2-7; TRBD1 is a possible D gene (6 bases). Germline CDR1 is MNHEY and CDR2 is SVGAGI. This CDR3 has 11 residues. The V and J ends lost 10 bases and 2 bases respectively, with 9 bases between them. CDR3 region: CATGTPYEQYF. The CDR3 DNA reads as TGTGCCACCGGGACACCCTACGAGCAGTACTTC.

In DNA form, the CDR3 reads TGTGCCAGCACTCTCGACAGATACAATGAGCAGTTCTTC. This gives the protein CASTLDRYNEQFF. The chain couples TRBV6-5 to TRBJ2-1, with D perhaps TRBD1 (5 bases). The CDR3 runs to 13 residues. Between the trimmed V and J ends, which lost 7 bases and 4 bases, there was a span of 11 bases. Germline assignment: CDR1 MNHEY and CDR2 SVGAGI.

The chain uses TRBV5-4 and TRBJ1-6; D possibly corresponds to TRBD1 (5 bases). This CDR3 has 18 amino acids. V was cut by 0 bases and J by 0 bases, with 13 bases left in between. From germline, CDR1 is SGHNT and CDR2 YYREEE (reference sequence). The CDR3 nucleotides read TGTGCCAGCAGCTTGGGAGGTGGGGGGGGCTCCTATAATTCACCCCTCCACTTT. Amino acids: CASSLGGGGGSYNSPLHF.

The J gene is TRBJ2-3, the V gene TRBV11-3, with D perhaps TRBD2 (5 bases). The CDR3 contains 12 residues. Germline loops: CDR1 SGHNT, CDR2 YENEEA. V gave up 5 bases and J gave up 7 bases, with 10 bases separating them. CDR3 nucleotide sequence: TGTGCCAGCAGCCCGGACGGGAATACGCAGTATTTT. It encodes CASSPDGNTQYF.

This chain uses TRBV7-2 with TRBJ2-7, with TRBD2 matching over 10 bases. The germline V gene has CDR1 SGHTA and CDR2 FQGNSA. The J segment lost 7 bases and the V segment lost 1 base, leaving 10 bases of the junction unmatched. The length of the CDR3 is 16 residues. The CDR3: CASSLVSGRGSGEQYF. The CDR3 region has the DNA TGTGCCAGCAGCTTAGTAAGCGGGAGGGGCTCCGGGGAGCAGTACTTC.

V gene TRBV7-9 combines with J gene TRBJ2-1; TRBD2 matches 7 bases. Germline loops: CDR1 SEHNR, CDR2 FQNEAQ (reference sequence). V lost 5 bases, J lost 7 bases, and 5 bases stayed unmatched. There are 13 residues in the CDR3. The CDR3 DNA follows: TGTGCCAGCAGCCCCGGGGGGAAAAATGAGCAGTTCTTC. It translates to CASSPGGKNEQFF. The variable domain in full, with the rest retrieved from reference TRBV7-9 and TRBJ2-1, is DTGVSQNPRHKITKRGQNVTFRCDPISEHNRLYWYRQTLGQGPEFLTYFQNEAQLEKSRLLSDRFSAERPKGSFSTLEIQRTEQGDSAMYLCASSPGGKNEQFFGPGTRLTVL.

The rearrangement joins TRBV18 to TRBJ1-1; D remains ambiguous. V was clipped by 3 bases and J by 5 bases, with 13 bases between them. This CDR3 contains 14 residues. From germline, CDR1 is KGHSH and CDR2 LQKENI. In DNA form, the CDR3 reads TGTGCCAGCTCACCTCAGTTTACCAGTACTGAAGCTTTCTTT. Its protein product is CASSPQFTSTEAFF.

The genes are TRBV5-6 and TRBJ2-1; 7 positions agree with TRBD2. The length of the CDR3 is 12 residues. The germline CDR1 and CDR2 sequences are SGHDT and YYEEEE. The V and J ends lost 4 bases and 9 bases, in that order; junction bases with no gene match: 4. CDR3 residues: CASSTSEFEQFF. CDR3 nucleotide sequence: TGTGCCAGCAGCACTAGCGAATTTGAGCAGTTCTTC.

The V call is TRBV4-2, the J call TRBJ2-2, with 12 positions matching TRBD2. This CDR3 is built from 16 residues. Germline values: CDR1 LGHNA, CDR2 YNFKEQ. Trimming took 2 bases from V and 7 from J; bases not matched to a gene: 5. In DNA, the CDR3 is TGTGCCAGCAGCCAAAGCTGGACTAGCGGGAACGGGGAGCTGTTTTTT. Residues: CASSQSWTSGNGELFF.

The gene calls are TRBV20-1 and TRBJ2-7, with TRBD2 identical over 9 bases. The CDR3 spans 15 residues. Germline V lookup: CDR1 DFQATT, CDR2 SNEGSKA (reference sequence). V lost 3 bases to trimming and J lost 3 bases; unmatched junction nucleotides: 9. In DNA, the CDR3 is TGCAGTGCTAGTATGGCTAGCGGGAAAAACTACGAGCAGTACTTC. Encoded protein: CSASMASGKNYEQYF.

This clone has only a few counts. This chain connects TRBV7-8 to TRBJ1-4; D is ambiguous. V was clipped by 3 bases and J by 2 bases, with 13 bases between them. This CDR3 region has 16 residues. Germline CDR1 reads SGHVS; CDR2 reads FQNEAQ. CDR3 coding DNA: TGTGCCAGCAGCTTTATGGCAGGCGTTACTAATGAAAAACTGTTTTTT. Its translation is CASSFMAGVTNEKLFF.

In DNA form, the CDR3 reads TGTGCCAGCAGCTTCAGATCAGGGGAGTTCTTC. It specifies CASSFRSGEFF. J is TRBJ2-1 and V is TRBV5-8, with D perhaps TRBD1 (6 bases). V lost 2 bases and J lost 14, with 11 bases in between. The germline gives CDR1 SGHTS, CDR2 YDEGEE. This CDR3 has 11 amino acids. The full variable domain, in which reference TRBV5-8 and TRBJ2-1 provide the parts outside the CDR3, is EAGVTQSPTHLIKTRGQQATLRCSPISGHTSVYWYQQALGLGLQFLLWYDEGEERNRGNFPPRFSGRQFPNYSSELNVNALELEDSALYLCASSFRSGEFFGPGTRLTVL.

This chain joins TRBV28 and TRBJ1-2; D is uncertain. Germline values: CDR1 MDHEN, CDR2 SYDVKM. Trimming removed 7 bases at V and 3 bases at J, with 18 bases between. The CDR3 has 15 amino acids. CDR3 in DNA: TGTGCCAGCACCCCCGCGAGGAGTGCTTACTATGGCTACACCTTC. The encoded protein is CASTPARSAYYGYTF.

The J gene is TRBJ2-6, the V gene TRBV7-2; a possible D gene is TRBD2 (6 bases). This CDR3 has 18 amino acids. Trimming pared 5 bases from V and 3 bases from J, leaving 20 bases between. Germline-derived CDR1 and CDR2 are SGHTA and FQGNSA. CDR3 residues: CASSLPTRAGSGANVLTF. CDR3 sequence (DNA): TGTGCCAGCAGCCTCCCAACCAGGGCGGGGAGTGGGGCCAACGTCCTGACTTTC.

The chain employs TRBV27 and TRBJ1-4; D uncertain. This CDR3 spans 12 amino acids. Germline loops: CDR1 MNHEY, CDR2 SMNVEV (reference sequence). V lost 5 bases and J 8 bases, leaving 9 bases between the germline ends. The CDR3: CASSLGGEKLFF. For the CDR3, the DNA is TGTGCCAGCAGTCTGGGAGGCGAAAAACTGTTTTTT.

This clone was counted a single time. This chain uses TRBV6-6 with TRBJ1-5, with D perhaps matching TRBD1 (6 bases). The CDR3 runs to 18 residues. Trimming removed 5 bases at V and 0 bases at J, with 20 bases between. Germline V gene data show CDR1 as MNHNY and CDR2 as SVGAGI (reference sequence). The CDR3 region is CASSHRDTQGYSNQPQHF. The DNA of the CDR3 is TGTGCCAGCAGTCACCGGGACACCCAAGGATATAGCAATCAGCCCCAGCATTTT.

CDR3 sequence: CASSHGQGANYGYTF. The CDR3 DNA reads TGCGCCAGCAGCCACGGACAGGGGGCTAACTATGGCTACACCTTC. V gene TRBV4-1 combines with J gene TRBJ1-2, with TRBD1 matching 10 bases. Germline V gene data show CDR1 as MGHRA and CDR2 as YSYEKL. Trimming took 3 bases from V and 0 from J; bases not matched to a gene: 1. The CDR3 runs 15 residues.

This clone has ten or more counts. J is TRBJ1-6 and V is TRBV7-9; the D is unclear. Trimming shortened V by 2 bases and J by 8 bases, and 7 bases separated the two germline ends. The CDR3 spans 13 residues. CDR1 is SEHNR, CDR2 FQNEAQ, per germline (reference sequence). CDR3 coding DNA: TGTGCCAGCAGCTTAATTGGAGATTCACCCCTCCACTTT. It is translated as CASSLIGDSPLHF.

The chain joins TRBV9 to TRBJ2-7; perhaps TRBD2 as D (5 bases). This CDR3 is 13 amino acids long. The V and J ends lost 5 bases and 4 bases respectively, with 13 bases between them. The germline gives CDR1 SGDLS, CDR2 YYNGEE. CDR3 sequence (DNA): TGTGCCAGCAGTCCGGGGTGGGGATACGAGCAGTACTTC. It encodes CASSPGWGYEQYF.

This clone has a single count. The chain carries TRBV19 and TRBJ2-5, with a tentative D call TRBD1 (5 bases). Germline CDR1 is LNHDA and CDR2 is SQIVND (reference sequence). This CDR3 comprises 14 residues. Trimming cost V 1 base and J 5 bases, with 11 bases left between them. The DNA of the CDR3 is TGTGCCAGTAGTATAGTATCAGGGCTCGAGACCCAGTACTTC. Translated: CASSIVSGLETQYF.

J is TRBJ2-7 and V is TRBV6-6; D unresolved. Germline CDR1 is MNHNY and CDR2 is SVGAGI (reference sequence). The CDR3 loop spans 12 amino acids. Trimming left V 0 bases short and J 3 bases short, with 3 bases between. DNA of the CDR3: TGTGCCAGCAGTTACTCTAGCTACGAGCAGTACTTC. Encoded protein: CASSYSSYEQYF.

V gene TRBV3-1 (or the pseudogene TRBV3-2) combines with J gene TRBJ1-1; the match to TRBD1 covers 7 bases. The ends lost 2 bases at V and 6 bases at J; junction bases unmatched: 3. The germline V gene has CDR1 LGHDT and CDR2 YNNKEL (reference sequence). The CDR3 has 13 residues. CDR3 amino acids: CASSQFQGAEAFF. CDR3 bases: TGTGCCAGCAGCCAATTCCAGGGGGCTGAAGCTTTCTTT.